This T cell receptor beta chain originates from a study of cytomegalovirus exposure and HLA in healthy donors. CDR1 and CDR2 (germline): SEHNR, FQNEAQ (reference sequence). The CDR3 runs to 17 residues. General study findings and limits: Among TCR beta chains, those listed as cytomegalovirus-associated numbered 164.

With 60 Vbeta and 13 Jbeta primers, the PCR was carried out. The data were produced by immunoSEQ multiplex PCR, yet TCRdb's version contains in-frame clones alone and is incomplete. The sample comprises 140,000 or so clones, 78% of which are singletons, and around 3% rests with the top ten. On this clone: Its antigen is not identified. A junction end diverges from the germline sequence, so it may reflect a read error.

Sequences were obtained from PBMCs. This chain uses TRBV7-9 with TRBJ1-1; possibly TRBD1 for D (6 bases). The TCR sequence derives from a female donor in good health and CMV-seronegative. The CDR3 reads CSSSPIGGGKMNTEAFF. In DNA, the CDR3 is TGTTCCAGCAGCCCTATCGGGGGGGGCAAAATGAACACTGAAGCTTTCTTT. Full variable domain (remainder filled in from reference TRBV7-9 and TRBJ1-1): DTGVSQNPRHKITKRGQNVTFRCDPISEHNRLYWYRQTLGQGPEFLTYFQNEAQLEKSRLLSDRFSAERPKGSFSTLEIQRTEQGDSAMYLCSSSPIGGGKMNTEAFFGQGTRLTVV.